This T cell receptor beta chain comes out of a study of T cells in Graves' hyperthyroidism and ophthalmopathy. Study results and limitations: Blood also contained most expanded thyroid clonotypes above 0.001.

The V end was cut by 6 bases, the J end by 2 bases, with 16 bases between. The germline V gene encodes CDR1 SGHTA and CDR2 FQGNSA. CDR3 length: 15 residues. This clonotype was recorded at least ten times. The antigen is not known. The source material, RNA transcripts, was used to amplify TCR beta CDR3 regions. HTBI primers were the set used in a first-round RT-PCR of the TCR CDR3. TCRdb analysed the multiplex PCR reads with MiXCR anew, one entry per CDR3 protein. This table has roughly 290,000 distinct CDR3 sequences, approximately 15% appearing once. The sequencing sample was made of blood. This clonotype was obtained from a woman aged 60-75 years with Graves' ophthalmopathy. This chain uses TRBV7-2 with TRBJ1-2; D is unclear. Written as DNA, the CDR3 is TGTGCCAGCAGTTCATCGAGCGGCAGAAACTATGGCTACACCTTC. Protein sequence: CASSSSSGRNYGYTF. Supplemented by reference TRBV7-2 and TRBJ1-2, the full variable domain reads GAGVSQSPSNKVTEKGKDVELRCDPISGHTALYWYRQSLGQGLEFLIYFQGNSAPDKSGLPSDRFSAERTGGSVSTLTIQRTQQEDSAVYLCASSSSSGRNYGYTFGSGTRLTVV.